This T cell receptor beta chain was captured by sequencing in a study of PD-L1 blockade in urothelial cancer. Using immunoSEQ multiplex PCR, the repertoire was profiled, and TCRdb retains in-frame clones only, with some absent. Among tens of thousands of clones listed, approximately 79% were seen once. Time point given: pretreatment peripheral blood. This TCR came from a man between 65 and 79 years old with urothelial cancer. Here the sequenced sample was PBMCs, taken around atezolizumab (anti-PD-L1) treatment.

The CDR3 DNA is TGTGCCAGTAGTATAGGACAGGCCCAAGAGACCCAGTACTTC. It yields the protein CASSIGQAQETQYF. V is TRBV19 and J is TRBJ2-5; D is perhaps TRBD1 (6 bases). The CDR3 loop spans 14 amino acids. Trimming stripped 1 base from V and 1 base from J, with 7 bases between. CDR1 LNHDA and CDR2 SQIVND come from the germline V gene (reference sequence).